This T cell receptor beta chain was documented in a study of cytomegalovirus exposure and HLA in healthy donors. Overall study findings and caveats: Reported findings show TCR beta sequences accurately forecast HLA-A and HLA-B alleles in most subjects.

The PCR ran on 60 Vbeta and 13 Jbeta primers. Data came from immunoSEQ multiplex PCR; TCRdb stores just in-frame clones and leaves some out. Altogether 150,000 to 200,000 clones are present, 79% being singletons, with the ten largest covering under 3%. This clone showed up just once. Its antigen is still unknown. Germline-derived CDR1 and CDR2 are MNHEY and SVGAGI. J gave up 6 bases and V 5 bases, and 6 bases lay outside the gene matches. The CDR3 runs to 15 residues. The chain has TRBV6-5 and TRBJ1-6; 8 nucleotides agree with TRBD1. This TCR came from a woman between 45 and 65 years old in good health and CMV-seronegative. The sequencing input was PBMCs. The DNA of the CDR3 is TGTGCCAGCAGTGCGTCGACAGGGGTTAATTCACCCCTCCACTTT. Translating gives CASSASTGVNSPLHF.